These T cell receptor beta chains were read from a single sample in a study of beta chain features in type 1 diabetes. Assay: immunoSEQ multiplex PCR; the TCRdb copy retains only in-frame clones and omits some. The sample includes around 160,000 clones, roughly 9% of them seen just once. The sequenced sample was central memory CD4+ T cells from blood. The receptors were sampled from a woman aged 25 to 45 with type 1 diabetes. Each CDR3 is given with its conserved first and last residue. D genes are given only for firm matches. The size entry is marked missing in some rows and otherwise reads once, few, many or a size class.

abundance: few
j_gene: TRBJ1-5
v_gene: TRBV27
d_gene: NA
CDR3aa: CASSSQPGANQPQHF
CDR3nt: TGTGCCAGCAGTTCACAACCAGGGGCCAATCAGCCCCAGCATTTT

abundance: few
j_gene: TRBJ2-7
v_gene: TRBV5-4
d_gene: NA
CDR3aa: CASSQSVGSSYEQYF
CDR3nt: TGTGCCAGCAGCCAAAGTGTCGGGAGCTCCTACGAGCAGTACTTC

abundance: few
j_gene: TRBJ1-2
v_gene: TRBV28
d_gene: NA
CDR3aa: CASSSIYRVAGYTF
CDR3nt: TGTGCCAGCAGTTCAATATACAGGGTTGCTGGCTACACCTTC

abundance: NA
j_gene: TRBJ2-2
v_gene: TRBV11-2
d_gene: TRBD2
CDR3aa: CASRSGGDTGELFF
CDR3nt: TGTGCCAGCAGGTCCGGGGGGGACACCGGGGAGCTGTTTTTT

abundance: few
j_gene: TRBJ1-4
v_gene: TRBV7-2
d_gene: NA
CDR3aa: CASSSRAEKLFF
CDR3nt: TGTGCCAGCAGCTCGCGCGCAGAAAAACTGTTTTTT

abundance: NA
j_gene: TRBJ2-5
v_gene: TRBV11-2
d_gene: NA
CDR3aa: CASSGAETQYF
CDR3nt: TGTGCCAGCAGCGGGGCGGAGACCCAGTACTTC

abundance: few
j_gene: TRBJ1-1
v_gene: TRBV2
d_gene: NA
CDR3aa: CASSGTGQVTEAFF
CDR3nt: TGTGCCAGCTCTGGAACAGGGCAAGTCACTGAAGCTTTCTTT

abundance: NA
j_gene: TRBJ1-2
v_gene: TRBV7-9
d_gene: NA
CDR3aa: CASNRVDRHYGYTF
CDR3nt: TGTGCCAGCAACAGAGTAGACAGGCACTATGGCTACACCTTC

abundance: NA
j_gene: TRBJ1-2
v_gene: TRBV7-9
d_gene: TRBD1
CDR3aa: CASSPQPGDRADGYTF
CDR3nt: TGTGCCAGCAGCCCCCAACCCGGCGACAGGGCGGATGGCTACACCTTC

abundance: few
j_gene: TRBJ1-3
v_gene: TRBV19
d_gene: NA
CDR3aa: CASSQDNSGNTIYF
CDR3nt: TGTGCCAGTAGTCAGGACAACTCTGGAAACACCATATATTTT

abundance: NA
j_gene: TRBJ2-1
v_gene: TRBV5-1
d_gene: NA
CDR3aa: CASSLALGGSYNEQFF
CDR3nt: TGCGCCAGCAGCTTGGCCCTAGGAGGGTCCTACAATGAGCAGTTCTTC